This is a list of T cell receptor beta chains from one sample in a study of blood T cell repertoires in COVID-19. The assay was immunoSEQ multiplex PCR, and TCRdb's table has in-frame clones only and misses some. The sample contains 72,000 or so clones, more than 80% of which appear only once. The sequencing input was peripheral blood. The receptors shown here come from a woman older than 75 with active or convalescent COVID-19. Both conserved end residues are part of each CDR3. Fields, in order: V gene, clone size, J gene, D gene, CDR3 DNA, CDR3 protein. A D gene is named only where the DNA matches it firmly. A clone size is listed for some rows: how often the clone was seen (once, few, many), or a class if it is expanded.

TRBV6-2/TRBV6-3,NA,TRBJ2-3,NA,TGTGCCAGCAGCCGGTTGGGAGGCGGGTCACCAATGACTACCACGCAGTATTTT,CASSRLGGGSPMTTTQYF
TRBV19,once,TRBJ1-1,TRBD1,TGTGCCACCTCATGGACAGGGCGGAGGACTGAAGCTTTCTTT,CATSWTGRRTEAFF
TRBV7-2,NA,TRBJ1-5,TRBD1,TGTGCCAGCAGCTTAACGATTGGACAGGCCCATAGCAATCAGCCCCAGCATTTT,CASSLTIGQAHSNQPQHF
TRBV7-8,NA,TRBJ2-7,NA,TGTGCCAGCAGCTTAGTTGAGGGAGAGATGAGAAACGAGCAGTACTTC,CASSLVEGEMRNEQYF
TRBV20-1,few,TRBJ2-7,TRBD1,TGCAGTGCTAGTTCTCAGGGGGTGATCTACGAGCAGTACTTC,CSASSQGVIYEQYF
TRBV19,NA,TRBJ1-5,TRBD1,TGTGCCAGCGCCCTCCGGGACAGGGGGAAATCTCAGCCCCAGCATTTT,CASALRDRGKSQPQHF
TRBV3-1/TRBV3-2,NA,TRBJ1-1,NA,TGTGCCAGCAGCCCGCCGGGGTCTAGGTGGACTGAAGCTTTCTTT,CASSPPGSRWTEAFF
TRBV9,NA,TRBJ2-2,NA,TGTGCCAGCAGCGTAGTGGAAGGGGTCGGCGGGGAGCTGTTTTTT,CASSVVEGVGGELFF
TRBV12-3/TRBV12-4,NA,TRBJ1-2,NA,TGTGCCAGCAGTCCCTCCACAGCCTCCGGCTACACCTTC,CASSPSTASGYTF
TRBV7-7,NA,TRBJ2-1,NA,TGTGCCAGCAGCCCTACGACAGGCGGCTCCTACAATGAGCAGTTCTTC,CASSPTTGGSYNEQFF
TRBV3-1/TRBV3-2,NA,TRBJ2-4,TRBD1,TGTGCCAGCAGCATGCGTCCGGGACAGGGAAATTATCTGGCCAAAAACATTCAGTACTTC,CASSMRPGQGNYLAKNIQYF
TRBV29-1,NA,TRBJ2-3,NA,TGCAGCGCCGAGGACGGGGTAGATACGCAGTATTTT,CSAEDGVDTQYF
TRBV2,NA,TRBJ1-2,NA,TGTGCCAGCCGAAGGCAGAATGCGGTATATGGCTACACCTTC,CASRRQNAVYGYTF
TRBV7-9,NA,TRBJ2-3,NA,TGTGCCAGCAGCCGAGAACTGACGGTCGGAGGGCTCCAAGATACGCAGTATTTT,CASSRELTVGGLQDTQYF
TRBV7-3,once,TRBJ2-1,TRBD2,TGTGCCAGCAGCCCGGGGGGTCCTATTTCGGGTGAGCAGTTCTTC,CASSPGGPISGEQFF